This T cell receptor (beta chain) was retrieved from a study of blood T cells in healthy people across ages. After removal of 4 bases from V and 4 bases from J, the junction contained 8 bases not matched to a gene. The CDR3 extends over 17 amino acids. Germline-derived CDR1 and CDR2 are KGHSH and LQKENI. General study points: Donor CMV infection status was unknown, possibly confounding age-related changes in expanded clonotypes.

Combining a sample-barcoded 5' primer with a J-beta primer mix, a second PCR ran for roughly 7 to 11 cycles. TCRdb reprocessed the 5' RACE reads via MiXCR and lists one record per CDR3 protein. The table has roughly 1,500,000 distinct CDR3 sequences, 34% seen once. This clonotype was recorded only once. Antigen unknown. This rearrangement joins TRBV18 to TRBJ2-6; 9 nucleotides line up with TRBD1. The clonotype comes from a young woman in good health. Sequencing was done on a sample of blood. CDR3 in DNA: TGTGCCAGCTCACTGGGACAGGGAGGTACGGGGGCCAACGTCCTGACTTTC. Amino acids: CASSLGQGGTGANVLTF.